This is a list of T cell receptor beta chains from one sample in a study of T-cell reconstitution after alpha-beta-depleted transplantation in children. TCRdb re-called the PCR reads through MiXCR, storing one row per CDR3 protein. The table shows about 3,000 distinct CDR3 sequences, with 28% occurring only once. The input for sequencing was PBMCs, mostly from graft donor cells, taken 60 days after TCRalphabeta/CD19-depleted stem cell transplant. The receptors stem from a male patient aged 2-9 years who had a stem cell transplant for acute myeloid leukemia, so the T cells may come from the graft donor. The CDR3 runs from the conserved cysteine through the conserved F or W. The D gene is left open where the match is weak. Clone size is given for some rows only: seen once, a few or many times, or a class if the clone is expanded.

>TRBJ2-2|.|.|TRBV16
CASSLSPSTGELFF
TGTGCCAGCAGCCTTTCCCCGAGCACCGGGGAGCTGTTTTTT
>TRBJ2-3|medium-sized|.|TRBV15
CATSSVTTDTQYF
TGTGCCACCAGCAGTGTAACCACAGATACGCAGTATTTT
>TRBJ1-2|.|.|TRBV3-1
CASCQVGSTRTGPGYGYTF
TGTGCCTCCTGCCAAGTTGGTTCGACACGCACGGGCCCCGGCTATGGCTACACCTTC
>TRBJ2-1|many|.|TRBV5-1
CASSEEYNEQFF
TGCGCCAGCTCGGAGGAGTACAATGAGCAGTTCTTC
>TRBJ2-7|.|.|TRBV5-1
CASSQTGASYEQYF
TGCGCCAGCAGCCAGACCGGGGCCTCCTACGAGCAGTACTTC
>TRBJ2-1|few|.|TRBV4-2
CAISPGTLSYNEQFF
TGTGCCATCAGCCCTGGGACCTTGTCCTACAATGAGCAGTTCTTC
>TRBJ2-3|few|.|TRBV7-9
CASSLGTALGTQYF
TGTGCCAGCAGCTTAGGGACTGCCCTGGGTACGCAGTATTTT
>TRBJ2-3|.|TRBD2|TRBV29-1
CSVPSKRGSPDTQYF
TGCAGCGTTCCCTCGAAGCGGGGGTCACCAGATACGCAGTATTTT
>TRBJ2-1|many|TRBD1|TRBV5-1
CASSGWTGELAF
TGCGCCAGCAGCGGATGGACAGGGGAGCTGGCCTTC
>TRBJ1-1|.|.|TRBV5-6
CAIGPAGENTEAFF
TGTGCCATCGGCCCCGCGGGGGAGAACACTGAAGCTTTCTTT
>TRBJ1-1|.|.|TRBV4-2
CASSPPRENTEAFF
TGTGCCAGCAGCCCCCCGCGGGAGAACACTGAAGCTTTCTTT
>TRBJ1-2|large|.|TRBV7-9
CASSSGGSGTYLYGYTF
TGTGCCAGCAGCTCAGGTGGCTCCGGGACGTACCTCTATGGCTACACCTTC
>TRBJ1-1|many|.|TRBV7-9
CASSLKAENTEAFF
TGTGCCAGCAGCTTAAAGGCAGAGAACACTGAAGCTTTCTTT
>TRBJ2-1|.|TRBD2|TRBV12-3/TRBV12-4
CASRSPKAGGPFEQFF
TGTGCCAGCAGATCTCCTAAAGCGGGAGGGCCATTTGAGCAGTTCTTC
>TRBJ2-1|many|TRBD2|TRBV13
CASSLDPGGPNEQFF
TGTGCCAGCAGCTTAGACCCGGGGGGGCCCAATGAGCAGTTCTTC
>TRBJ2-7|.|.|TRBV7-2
CASSLSAYEQYF
TGTGCCAGCAGCTTAAGCGCCTACGAGCAGTACTTC
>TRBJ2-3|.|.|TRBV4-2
CASSQVGGFTDTQYF
TGTGCCAGCAGCCAAGTCGGAGGTTTCACAGATACGCAGTATTTT
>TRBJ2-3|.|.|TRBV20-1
CSARVRGAGAGTDTQYF
TGCAGTGCTAGAGTCAGAGGTGCGGGGGCGGGCACAGATACGCAGTATTTT
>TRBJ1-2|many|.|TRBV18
CASSSAALRGYTF
TGTGCCAGCTCCTCCGCGGCCTTGAGGGGCTACACCTTC
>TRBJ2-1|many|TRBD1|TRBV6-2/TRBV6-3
CASTEPGGPYNEQFF
TGTGCCAGCACCGAACCAGGGGGCCCCTACAATGAGCAGTTCTTC
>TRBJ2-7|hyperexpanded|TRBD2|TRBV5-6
CASSLAISSGSYEQYF
TGTGCCAGCAGCTTGGCCATATCTAGCGGGAGTTACGAGCAGTACTTC
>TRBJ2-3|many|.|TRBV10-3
CAIMSGLVDTQYF
TGTGCCATCATGTCGGGGTTAGTGGATACGCAGTATTTT
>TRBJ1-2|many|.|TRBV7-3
CASSLGHTNYGYTF
TGTGCCAGCAGCTTAGGACACACAAACTATGGCTACACCTTC
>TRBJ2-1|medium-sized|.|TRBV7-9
CASSLVISTHNEQFF
TGTGCCAGCAGCTTAGTTATCAGTACTCACAATGAGCAGTTCTTC
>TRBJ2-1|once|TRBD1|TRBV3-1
CASSQGDSSYNEQFF
TGTGCCAGCAGCCAAGGGGACAGCTCCTACAATGAGCAGTTCTTC
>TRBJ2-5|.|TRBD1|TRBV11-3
CASSQGVRPLKEETQYF
TGTGCCAGCAGCCAGGGGGTACGTCCTCTGAAGGAAGAGACCCAGTACTTC
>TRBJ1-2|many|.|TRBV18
CASSPRDLPLYGYTF
TGTGCCAGCTCACCGCGGGACCTTCCCCTTTATGGCTACACCTTC
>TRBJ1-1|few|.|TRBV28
CARGPGGENTEAFF
TGTGCCAGGGGCCCCGGGGGGGAGAACACTGAAGCTTTCTTT
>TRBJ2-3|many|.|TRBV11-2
CASSLDWAGWADTQYF
TGTGCCAGCAGCTTAGATTGGGCAGGGTGGGCAGATACGCAGTATTTT
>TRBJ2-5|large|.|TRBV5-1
CASSLIAADQETQYF
TGCGCCAGCAGCTTGATCGCGGCCGACCAAGAGACCCAGTACTTC
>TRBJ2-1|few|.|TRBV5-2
CAMGHGPLSYNEQFF
TGTGCCATGGGCCATGGGCCCTTGTCCTACAATGAGCAGTTCTTC
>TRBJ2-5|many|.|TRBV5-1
CASSHGGRYQETQYF
TGCGCCAGCAGTCACGGAGGCCGCTACCAAGAGACCCAGTACTTC
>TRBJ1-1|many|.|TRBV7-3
CASSEPGRKNTEAFF
TGTGCCAGCAGCGAGCCGGGACGTAAGAACACTGAAGCTTTCTTT
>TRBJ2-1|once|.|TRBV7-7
CASSPRVAEEQFF
TGTGCCAGCAGCCCTCGGGTAGCGGAGGAGCAGTTCTTC
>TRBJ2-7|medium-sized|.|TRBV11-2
CASSSMEQYF
TGTGCCAGCAGCTCGATGGAGCAGTACTTC
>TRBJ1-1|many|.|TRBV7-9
CASSLGGGMNTEAFF
TGTGCCAGCAGCTTAGGCGGGGGAATGAACACTGAAGCTTTCTTT
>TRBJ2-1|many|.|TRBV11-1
CASSGTPNEQFF
TGTGCCAGCAGCGGGACTCCCAATGAGCAGTTCTTC
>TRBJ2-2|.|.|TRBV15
CATSRVAGELFF
TGTGCCACCAGCAGAGTAGCCGGGGAGCTGTTTTTT
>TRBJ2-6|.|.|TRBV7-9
CASGDSGANVLTF
TGTGCCAGTGGAGACTCTGGGGCCAACGTCCTGACTTTC
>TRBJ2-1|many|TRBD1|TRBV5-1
CASSLVGDSSYNEQFF
TGCGCCAGCAGCTTGGTTGGGGACAGCTCCTACAATGAGCAGTTCTTC
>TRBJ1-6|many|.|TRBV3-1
CASSQDTFASYNSPLHF
TGTGCCAGCAGCCAAGATACGTTCGCCTCCTATAATTCACCCCTCCACTTT
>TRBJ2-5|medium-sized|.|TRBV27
CASSLLGDQETQYF
TGTGCCAGCAGTTTATTGGGGGACCAAGAGACCCAGTACTTC
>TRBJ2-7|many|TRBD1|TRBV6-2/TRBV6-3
CASSSPAGGVDEQYF
TGTGCCAGCAGTTCCCCGGCAGGGGGCGTCGACGAGCAGTACTTC
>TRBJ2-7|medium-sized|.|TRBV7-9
CASSLGLGDFSYEQYF
TGTGCCAGCAGCTTAGGGCTTGGGGACTTCTCCTACGAGCAGTACTTC
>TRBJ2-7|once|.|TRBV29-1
CSVADSTYEQYF
TGCAGCGTTGCTGACAGCACCTACGAGCAGTACTTC
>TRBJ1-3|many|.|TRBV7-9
CASSLSPGGPGIFGNTIYF
TGTGCCAGCAGCTTATCGCCGGGGGGACCAGGGATTTTTGGAAACACCATATATTTT
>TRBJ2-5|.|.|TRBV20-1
CSAFFQGTQYF
TGCAGTGCCTTCTTCCAAGGGACCCAGTACTTC
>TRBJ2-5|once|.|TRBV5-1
CASSWGNPQETQYF
TGCGCCAGCAGCTGGGGGAACCCCCAAGAGACCCAGTACTTC
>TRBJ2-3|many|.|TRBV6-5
CASSYGGASTDTQYF
TGTGCCAGCAGTTACGGGGGGGCTAGCACAGATACGCAGTATTTT
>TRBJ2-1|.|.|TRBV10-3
CAISGGDRDEQFF
TGTGCCATCAGTGGGGGGGATCGGGATGAGCAGTTCTTC
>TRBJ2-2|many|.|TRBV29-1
CSVDMGNTGELFF
TGCAGCGTTGATATGGGGAACACCGGGGAGCTGTTTTTT
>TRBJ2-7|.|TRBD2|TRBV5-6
CASLAISSGSYEQYF
TGTGCCAGCTTGGCCATATCTAGCGGGAGTTACGAGCAGTACTTC
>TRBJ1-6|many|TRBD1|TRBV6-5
CASSSDRAPNSPLHF
TGTGCCAGCAGTTCCGACAGGGCCCCTAATTCACCCCTCCACTTT
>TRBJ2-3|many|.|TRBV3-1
CACSPPEGLTDTQYF
TGTGCCTGCTCCCCTCCCGAGGGGCTTACAGATACGCAGTATTTT
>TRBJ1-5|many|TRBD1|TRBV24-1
CATSVGTGGNQPQHF
TGTGCCACCAGTGTGGGGACAGGGGGCAATCAGCCCCAGCATTTT